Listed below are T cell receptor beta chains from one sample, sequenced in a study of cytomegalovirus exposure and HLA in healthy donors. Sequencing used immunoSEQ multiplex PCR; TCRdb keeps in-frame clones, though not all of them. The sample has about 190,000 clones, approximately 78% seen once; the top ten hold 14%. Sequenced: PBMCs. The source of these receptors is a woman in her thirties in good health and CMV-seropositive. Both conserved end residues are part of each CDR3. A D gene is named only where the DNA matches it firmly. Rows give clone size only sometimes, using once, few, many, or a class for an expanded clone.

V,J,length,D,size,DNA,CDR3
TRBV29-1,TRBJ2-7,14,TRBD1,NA,TGCAGCGTTACTTCCGGGACAGACTTCTACGAGCAGTACTTC,CSVTSGTDFYEQYF
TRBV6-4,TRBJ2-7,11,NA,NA,TGTGCCACCCGACAGCGCTACGAGCAGTACTTC,CATRQRYEQYF
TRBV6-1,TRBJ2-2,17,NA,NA,TGTGCCAGCAGTGAACTAAATTGGGCTAGCAAAGCCGGGGAGCTGTTTTTT,CASSELNWASKAGELFF
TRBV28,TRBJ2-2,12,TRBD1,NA,TGTGCCAGCGACAGGGCGGCCGGGGAGCTGTTTTTT,CASDRAAGELFF
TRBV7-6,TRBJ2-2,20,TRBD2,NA,TGTGCCAGCAGACCTACTCTCGGGACTAGCGGGGACCCGAACACCGGGGAGCTGTTTTTT,CASRPTLGTSGDPNTGELFF
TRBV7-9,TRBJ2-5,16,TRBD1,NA,TGTGCCAGCAGCTTAGGATGGGGACAGGGGAGAGAGACCCAGTACTTC,CASSLGWGQGRETQYF
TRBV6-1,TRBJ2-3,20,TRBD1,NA,TGTGCCAGCAGTGAAGAGTTGGTGACAGGGGATTTTTTCAACACAGATACGCAGTATTTT,CASSEELVTGDFFNTDTQYF
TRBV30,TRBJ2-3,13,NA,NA,TGTGCCTGGAGTGGAACTAACCGAGATACGCAGTATTTT,CAWSGTNRDTQYF
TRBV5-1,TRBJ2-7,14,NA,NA,TGCGCCAGCAGCTTTACGGCAGGGACCTACGAGCAGTACTTC,CASSFTAGTYEQYF
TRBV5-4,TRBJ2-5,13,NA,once,TGTGCCAGCAGCTTAGACAGGCGGGAGACCCAGTACTTC,CASSLDRRETQYF
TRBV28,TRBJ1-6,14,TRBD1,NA,TGTGCCAGCACCCCGGACAGGGCTAATTCACCCCTCCACTTT,CASTPDRANSPLHF
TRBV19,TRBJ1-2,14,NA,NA,TGTGCCAGTAGTACTACGGGACATCCTTATGGCTACACCTTC,CASSTTGHPYGYTF
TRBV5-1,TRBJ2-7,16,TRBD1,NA,TGCGCCAGCAGCTTAGGGTCCCCGGGACAGGGCTACGAGCAGTACTTC,CASSLGSPGQGYEQYF
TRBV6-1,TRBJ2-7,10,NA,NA,TGTGCCAGCGATAGTCACGAGCAGTACTTC,CASDSHEQYF
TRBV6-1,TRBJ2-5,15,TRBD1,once,TGTGCCAGCAGTGAAAATAGGGGGCTCCAAGAGACCCAGTACTTC,CASSENRGLQETQYF
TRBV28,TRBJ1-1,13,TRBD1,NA,TGTGCCAGCAGAAGACAGGGTATCACTGAAGCTTTCTTT,CASRRQGITEAFF
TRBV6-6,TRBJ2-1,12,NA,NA,TGTGCCAGCAGTAAGACAGGGCGGGAAGGGATCTTC,CASSKTGREGIF
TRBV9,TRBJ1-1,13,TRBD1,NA,TGTGCCAGCAGCATGACAGGGGGGACTGAAGCTTTCTTT,CASSMTGGTEAFF
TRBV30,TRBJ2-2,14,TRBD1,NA,TGTGCCTCCAGACAGGGGCCGGGGACCGGGGAGCTGTTTTTT,CASRQGPGTGELFF
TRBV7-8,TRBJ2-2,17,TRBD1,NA,TGTGCCAGCAGCCCAAGACAGGGGGCGCGGGGCACCGGGGAGCTGTTTTTT,CASSPRQGARGTGELFF
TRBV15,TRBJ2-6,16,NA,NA,TGTGCCACCAGCAGAGATGATCCAGCTGGGGCCAACGTCCTGACTTTC,CATSRDDPAGANVLTF
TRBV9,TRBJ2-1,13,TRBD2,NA,TGTGCCAGCAGCGTAGACGGGAGGGTTGAGCAGTTCTTC,CASSVDGRVEQFF
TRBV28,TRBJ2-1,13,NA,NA,TGTGCCAGCAGATCCCAAAGCTTCAATGAGCAGTTCTTC,CASRSQSFNEQFF